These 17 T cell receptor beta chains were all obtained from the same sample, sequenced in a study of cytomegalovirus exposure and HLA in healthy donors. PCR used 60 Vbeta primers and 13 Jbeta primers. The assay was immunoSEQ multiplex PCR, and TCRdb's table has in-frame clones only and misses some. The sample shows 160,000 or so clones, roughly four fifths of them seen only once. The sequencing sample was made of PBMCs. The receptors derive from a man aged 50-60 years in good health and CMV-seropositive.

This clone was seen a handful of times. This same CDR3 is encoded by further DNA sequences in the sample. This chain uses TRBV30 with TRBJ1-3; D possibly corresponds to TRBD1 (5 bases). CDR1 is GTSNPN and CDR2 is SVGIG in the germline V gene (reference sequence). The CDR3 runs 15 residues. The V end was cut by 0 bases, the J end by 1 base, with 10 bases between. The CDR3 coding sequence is TGTGCCTGGAGTGTAAGGCGGGGGTCTGGAAACACCATATATTTT. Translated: CAWSVRRGSGNTIYF.

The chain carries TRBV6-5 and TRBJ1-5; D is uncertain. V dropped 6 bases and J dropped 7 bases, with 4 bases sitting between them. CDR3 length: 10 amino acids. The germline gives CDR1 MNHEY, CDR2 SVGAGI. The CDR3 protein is CASSLQPQHF. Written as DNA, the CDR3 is TGTGCCAGCAGCCTACAGCCCCAGCATTTT.

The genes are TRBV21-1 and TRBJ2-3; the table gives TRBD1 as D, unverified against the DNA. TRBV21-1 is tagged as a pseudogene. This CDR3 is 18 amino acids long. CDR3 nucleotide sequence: TGTGCCAGCAGCAAAGAGGGGTCGAGGGGGTGGGGCTCAGATACGCAGTATTTT. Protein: CASSKEGSRGWGSDTQYF.

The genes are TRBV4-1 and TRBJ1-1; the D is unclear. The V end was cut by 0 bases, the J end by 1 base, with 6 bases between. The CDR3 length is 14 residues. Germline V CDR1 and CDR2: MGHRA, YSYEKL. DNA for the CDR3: TGCGCCAGCAGCCAAGATGTCGGGAACACTGAAGCTTTCTTT. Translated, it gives CASSQDVGNTEAFF.

CDR3 in amino acids: CSAGQFNEQFF. The CDR3 DNA is TGCAGTGCTGGACAGTTCAATGAGCAGTTCTTC. V gene TRBV20-1 combines with J gene TRBJ2-1, with a possible D match to TRBD1 (6 bases). The CDR3 sequence is 11 residues long. The germline V gene encodes CDR1 DFQATT and CDR2 SNEGSKA (reference sequence). V was trimmed by 5 bases and J by 6 bases, leaving 8 bases between them.

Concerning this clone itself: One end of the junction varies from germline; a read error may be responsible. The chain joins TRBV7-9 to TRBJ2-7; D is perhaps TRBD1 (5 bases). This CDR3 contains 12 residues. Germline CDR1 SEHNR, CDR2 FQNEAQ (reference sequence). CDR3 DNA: TGTTCCAGCAGGCAGACAGCCTACGAGCAGTACTTC. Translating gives CSSRQTAYEQYF.

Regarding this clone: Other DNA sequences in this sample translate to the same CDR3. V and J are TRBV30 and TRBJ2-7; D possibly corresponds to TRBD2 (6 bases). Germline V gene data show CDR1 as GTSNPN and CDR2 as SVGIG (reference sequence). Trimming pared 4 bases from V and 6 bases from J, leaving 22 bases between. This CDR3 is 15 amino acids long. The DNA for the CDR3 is TGTGCCTGGACCTCAAGGACCAGCGGGCTTTTCGAGCAGTACTTC. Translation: CAWTSRTSGLFEQYF.

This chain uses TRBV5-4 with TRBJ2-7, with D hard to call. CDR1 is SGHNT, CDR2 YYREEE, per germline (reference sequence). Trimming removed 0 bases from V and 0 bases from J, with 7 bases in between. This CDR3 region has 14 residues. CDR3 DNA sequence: TGTGCCAGCAGCTTGGACACATTCTCCTACGAGCAGTACTTC. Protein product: CASSLDTFSYEQYF. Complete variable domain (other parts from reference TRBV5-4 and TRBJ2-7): ETGVTQSPTHLIKTRGQQVTLRCSSQSGHNTVSWYQQALGQGPQFIFQYYREEENGRGNFPPRFSGLQFPNYSSELNVNALELDDSALYLCASSLDTFSYEQYFGPGTRLTVT.

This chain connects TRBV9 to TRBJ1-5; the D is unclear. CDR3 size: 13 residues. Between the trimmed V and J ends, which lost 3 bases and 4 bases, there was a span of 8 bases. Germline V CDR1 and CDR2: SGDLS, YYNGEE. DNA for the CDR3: TGTGCCAGCAGCGAGGCGGGTAATCAGCCCCAGCATTTT. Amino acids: CASSEAGNQPQHF.

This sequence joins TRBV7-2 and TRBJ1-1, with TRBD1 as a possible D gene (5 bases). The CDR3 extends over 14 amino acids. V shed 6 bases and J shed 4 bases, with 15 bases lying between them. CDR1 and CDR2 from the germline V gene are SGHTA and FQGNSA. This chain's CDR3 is CASSPGHGGTEAFF. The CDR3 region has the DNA TGTGCCAGCAGTCCCGGACACGGTGGCACTGAAGCTTTCTTT.

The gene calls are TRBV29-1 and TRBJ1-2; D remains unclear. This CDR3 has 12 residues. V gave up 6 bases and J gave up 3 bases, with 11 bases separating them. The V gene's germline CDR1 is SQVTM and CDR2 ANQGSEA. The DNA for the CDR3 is TGCAGCGTGAAAGCGACCGACTATGGCTACACCTTC. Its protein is CSVKATDYGYTF.

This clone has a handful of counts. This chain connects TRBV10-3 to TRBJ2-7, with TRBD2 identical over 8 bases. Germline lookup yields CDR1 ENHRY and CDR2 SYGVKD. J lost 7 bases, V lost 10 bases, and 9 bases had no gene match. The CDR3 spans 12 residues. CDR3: CATSGGMGEQYF. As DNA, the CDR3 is TGTGCCACCTCGGGGGGGATGGGTGAGCAGTACTTC.

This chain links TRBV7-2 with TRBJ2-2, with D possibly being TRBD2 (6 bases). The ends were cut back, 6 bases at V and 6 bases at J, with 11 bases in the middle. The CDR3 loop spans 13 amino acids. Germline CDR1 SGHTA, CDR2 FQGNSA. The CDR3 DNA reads TGTGCCAGCAGGACGGGAGTGGCCGGGGAGCTGTTTTTT. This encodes CASRTGVAGELFF.

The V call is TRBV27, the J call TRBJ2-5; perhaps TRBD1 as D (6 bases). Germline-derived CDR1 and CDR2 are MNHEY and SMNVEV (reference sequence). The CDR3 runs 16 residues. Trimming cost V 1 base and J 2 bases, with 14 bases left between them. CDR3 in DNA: TGTGCCAGCAGTTTATTAGGGGGATCCCTTCAAGAGACCCAGTACTTC. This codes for CASSLLGGSLQETQYF.

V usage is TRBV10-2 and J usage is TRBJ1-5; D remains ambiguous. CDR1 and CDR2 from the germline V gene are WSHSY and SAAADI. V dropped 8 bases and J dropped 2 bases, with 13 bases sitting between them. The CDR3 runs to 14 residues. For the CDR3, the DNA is TGCGCCAGCCAAAGAGCGAATGGCAATCAGCCCCAGCATTTT. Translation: CASQRANGNQPQHF.

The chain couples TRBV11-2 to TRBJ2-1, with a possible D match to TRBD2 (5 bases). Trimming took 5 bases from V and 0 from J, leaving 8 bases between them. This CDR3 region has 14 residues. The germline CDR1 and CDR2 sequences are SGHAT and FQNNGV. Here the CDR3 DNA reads TGTGCCAGCAGCCCGACTAACTCCTACAATGAGCAGTTCTTC. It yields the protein CASSPTNSYNEQFF.

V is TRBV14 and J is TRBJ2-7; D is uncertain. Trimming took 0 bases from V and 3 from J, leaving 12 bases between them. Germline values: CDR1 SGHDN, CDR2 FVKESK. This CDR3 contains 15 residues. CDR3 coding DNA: TGTGCCAGCAGCCAAGATTGGCAGAGACTCTACGAGCAGTACTTC. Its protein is CASSQDWQRLYEQYF.